This T cell receptor beta chain is drawn from a study of cytomegalovirus exposure and HLA in healthy donors listed by TCRdb under 2017. About the study as a whole: According to an earlier analysis of 587 of the donors, 200 million or so T cells yielded over 90 million unique TCR beta sequences and approximately 300 Gb of sequence data. An early release covering 500 to 750 HLA-typed donors comprised approximately 300 gigabases of sequencing data and tens of millions of unique TCR sequences. Of the 300 to 500 genotyped donors, roughly 80% were placed in the genetic ancestry cluster associated with self-reported Caucasian donors. The aim of the study was to test whether cataloging public T cell receptors could identify signatures of past pathogen exposure. Using immunosequencing, the study profiled T cell repertoires from about 620 subjects and related those repertoires to cytomegalovirus serostatus. In addition to the first cohort of several hundred subjects, a separate validation cohort of approximately 120 different subjects was used. High-throughput TCR immunosequencing, statistical association of individual TCRs with disease status, and machine learning were combined to predict cytomegalovirus infection status. A later analysis re-examined previously published TCR beta repertoires from about 700 donors and added high-resolution HLA genotyping to investigate patterns of TCR occurrence. In the later analysis, no new phenotypic data were used to find candidate immune exposures; instead, reliance was placed on TCR beta sequences and their occurrence across donors. In an earlier analysis of a few hundred of the donors, high-throughput TCR beta sequencing was used to judge whether each TCR beta V gene segment behaved as functional or pseudogenic. Donor age, sex, ethnicity and CMV serostatus were compiled alongside the repertoire data. A later genetic analysis took genome-wide SNP genotypes for 398 of the 666 donors and used that subset as a discovery cohort. All discovery cohort repertoires had been generated using a single sequencing platform. HLA typing covered class I and class II loci at four-digit resolution. Typing coverage differed by locus: A, B, C, DRB1 and DQB1 were typed in roughly 620-630 donors, DQA1 in approximately 520, DPA1 in 606, and DPB1 in roughly 450. Because of strong linkage in the cohort, four to six DR-DQ haplotypes were treated as single units for association and clustering. Among 398 genotyped donors of the cohort, an average of approximately 250,000 unique TCR beta nucleotide sequences were sequenced per donor, around 18% of them non-productive.

V was cut back by 5 bases and J by 2 bases, leaving a gap of 13 bases between them. The CDR3 goes from the cysteine to the phenylalanine over 14 residues. Only the CDR3 DNA stays, 42 bases, in frame from base 1. From the germline V gene (reference sequence), CDR1 is LNHDA and CDR2 is SQIVND. Summary of the overall study and its limitations: This cohort had only TCR beta chains sequenced, and the lack of alpha or paired-chain data limited which features could be detected. Across donors, most TCR sequences were observed very rarely, whereas some public TCRs were present in many individuals. Most CMV-associated TCR beta chains appeared to be HLA-restricted in a later analysis, and the HLA associations seemed to be driven largely by CMV exposure. Presence/absence analyses assumed roughly uniform sequencing depth across donors, an assumption that may not hold. In a later analysis, HLA-associated TCR beta chains were found to be more clonally expanded and to have lower generation probabilities than equally common non-associated chains. It was suggested by the authors that the approach could potentially be generalized to other disease states and immunological phenotypes. For the cohort, immune exposure information was limited to CMV serostatus. A later analysis found that TCR association rates varied across HLA loci, with DRB1 alleles showing the most associated TCRs and HLA-C alleles the fewest. Because counts were too low, seventeen rarely observed V segments, including chromosome 9 orphons, were excluded from the earlier analysis of about 500 of the donors. In vitro tests confirmed that three of the cytomegalovirus-associated TCR beta chains recognize cytomegalovirus antigens. In a later genetic analysis, a missense DCLRE1C variant was associated with V-gene and J-gene trimming of TCR beta chains, and the association was replicated in an independent cohort. A later analysis associated 16,951 TCR beta sequences with specific HLA alleles at a false discovery rate of 0.05. A cluster of highly shared sequence variants was judged likely to represent a technical artifact of the sequencing pipeline. Compared with the roughly 700-donor mean, donors in an Asian-associated ancestry cluster had fewer N-insertions in productive TCRs, according to a later genetic analysis. The classifier was reported to diagnose cytomegalovirus status with high specificity and sensitivity in both the original cohort and the validation cohort. Several of the top co-occurrence clusters appeared to be linked to parvovirus B19, influenza, CMV and Epstein-Barr virus, according to a later analysis. A further reported finding was that TCR beta sequences accurately predicted the HLA-A and HLA-B alleles for most subjects in the first cohort. The study gave a list of around 170 TCR beta chains associated with cytomegalovirus. Linkage disequilibrium might explain the correlated functional status among segregating V segments, but an unknown experimental factor could not be ruled out. Because HLA typing was unavailable for some donors at each locus, only the typed subset was used in association tests. Some IMGT-functional V segments, including TRBV6-2 and TRBV6-3, could not be distinguished by the 87-base-pair reads and were therefore excluded. Assigning TCR associations to individual alleles was difficult when HLA alleles, especially DR and DQ, strongly co-occurred. Broadly in line with IMGT annotations, most TCR beta V segments showed up in productive rearrangements about 87% or about 30% of the time in an earlier analysis of around 600 of the donors.

The cohort was made up of 666 healthy bone marrow donors. All cohort members were sampled while nominally healthy, although unrecorded immune exposures were likely present. The donor was CMV seronegative and belonged to the group of 352 seronegative cohort members. Every donor gave a peripheral blood sample, and the peripheral blood mononuclear cells from that sample were used for TCR beta sequencing. Genomic DNA was extracted from the blood cell samples with the Qiagen DNeasy Blood Extraction Kit. The library was prepared using the immunoSEQ multiplex PCR assay. A mixture of 60 forward primers for TCR Vbeta segments and 13 reverse primers for TCR Jbeta segments was used in the multiplex PCR. The CDR3 region of rearranged TCR beta genes was amplified from genomic DNA with a multiplex PCR assay. The Illumina HiSeq System was used to sequence the amplified TCR beta libraries as 87-base-pair reads. In the paper's pipeline: A later analysis counted approximately 74 million unique TCR beta chains across the 666 repertoires, and roughly 9.9 million of these chains were shared by at least two donors. A nearest-neighbor algorithm error-corrected the raw reads and collapsed the reads into unique sequences, merging closely related sequences to remove PCR and sequencing errors. CDR3 sequences were aligned to IMGT reference sequences to assign V, D and J gene segments. Each retained sequence needed at least a six-nucleotide match to both a V gene segment and a J gene segment. A rearrangement counted as productive if the CDR3 had no stop codons and remained in frame with V and J, and every other rearrangement counted as non-productive. Following IMGT convention, CDR3 was defined as the stretch from the second conserved V-encoded cysteine up to the conserved J-encoded phenylalanine. The earlier analysis of roughly 590 of the donors excluded sequences that lacked an unambiguous match to a single V gene segment. An earlier analysis of over 450 of the donors classified V segments as functional when productive rearrangements were above 56.7% and as segregating when the standard deviation between donors was above 5%. A statistical classification framework was built to diagnose cytomegalovirus status from the catalog of TCR beta chain sequences. In a later analysis, TCR nucleotide sequences were compared against IMGT/GENE-DB human TR gene sequences so that V and J genes could be assigned. In a later analysis, CDR3 sequences and most-parsimonious VDJ recombination scenarios were assigned using the TCRdist pipeline. In a later analysis, each TCR beta chain was defined by its CDR3 amino acid sequence together with its V-gene family, and reads without a unique V-gene family were excluded. A later analysis removed several hundred highly shared, low-generation-probability nucleotide sequences to deal with suspected cross-contamination and a sequencing artifact. In a later analysis, a clonal expansion index was calculated for each public chain from normalized within-repertoire ranks of inferred template counts. A later analysis computed generation probabilities with a VDJ recombination model fitted to out-of-frame rearrangements, and checked the results against IGoR. Hypergeometric tests were used in a later analysis to score TCR-TCR, TCR-HLA and TCR-CMV co-occurrence, with a repertoire-size bias correction applied to the TCR pairs. A later analysis estimated false discovery rates by permuting HLA or CMV assignments 20 times. In a later analysis, co-occurring TCRs were grouped using DBSCAN, with TCRdist sequence similarity added in when clustering inside HLA-allele-positive subsets. Repertoires with fewer than 30,000 or more than 120,000 public chains, plus five repertoires with anomalous nucleotide sharing, were excluded from co-occurrence clustering. Held by TCRdb, this immuneACCESS table contains in-frame sequences only and omits some clones. Under half of the omission traces to an unresolved V gene where checked; the cause of the rest is unknown. V and J calls and clone size are copied from that table; D and trimming were computed from the DNA. The sample yields some 190,000 clones; 65% to 80% were counted once. The leading ten clones occupy about 1% of the sample.

Remarks on this clone: The clone's antigen remains unknown. No quality values exist for individual bases; no much larger clone is one base distant.

The receptor comes from a woman in her forties in good health and CMV-seronegative. The V and J genes are TRBV19 and TRBJ2-7; possibly the D gene is TRBD2, per 6 matching bases. Sequencing was performed on PBMCs. The CDR3: CASSRGTETYEQYF. The DNA is as follows: TGTGCCAGTAGTCGCGGGACGGAAACCTACGAGCAGTACTTC. Supplemented by the reference TRBV19 and TRBJ2-7 proteins around the CDR3, the complete variable domain is DGGITQSPKYLFRKEGQNVTLSCEQNLNHDAMYWYRQDPGQGLRLIYYSQIVNDFQKGDIAEGYSVSREKKESFPLTVTSAQKNPTAFYLCASSRGTETYEQYFGPGTRLTVT.